A selection of T cell receptor beta chains follows, all from one sample in a study of molecular identifiers for immune sequencing clone quantification. TCRdb re-called the PCR reads through MiXCR, storing one row per CDR3 protein. The sample contains about 510,000 distinct CDR3 sequences, over 20% of which appear only once. The sample taken for sequencing was naive CD8+ T cells from blood, with Jurkat cell RNA spiked in. The receptors here all came from a human donor in good health. Some libraries in this study had Jurkat cell RNA spiked in. The CDR3 runs from the conserved cysteine through the conserved F or W. A D gene is named only where the DNA matches it firmly. Only some rows state a clone size, as once, few, many or a class for expanded clones.

clone_size	j_call	v_call	d_call	cdr3_nt	cdr3_aa
few	TRBJ2-3	TRBV7-9	NA	TGTGCCAGCAGCCTCTACGGCGGGATGGGGCTAGATACGCAGTATTTT	CASSLYGGMGLDTQYF
NA	TRBJ2-2	TRBV14	NA	TGTGCCAGCAGCCAAGAAATAGGCCACACCGGGGAGCTGTTTTTT	CASSQEIGHTGELFF
NA	TRBJ1-1	TRBV4-3	NA	TGCGCCAGCAGCCAAGATTCAGGATTGAACACTGAAGCTTTCTTT	CASSQDSGLNTEAFF
NA	TRBJ2-7	TRBV27	NA	TGTGCCAGCAGTTTATCCGTGGCTTACTCCTACGAGCAGTACTTC	CASSLSVAYSYEQYF
NA	TRBJ2-7	TRBV12-5	TRBD2	TGTGCTAGTGGCTCCTTCGCGGGAGGTTGGTCGGAGCAGTACTTC	CASGSFAGGWSEQYF
NA	TRBJ2-1	TRBV11-2	NA	TGTGCCAGCAGCTTAGATGTCGGTGGCAGGGATTTGAGTGAGCAGTTCTTC	CASSLDVGGRDLSEQFF
many	TRBJ1-4	TRBV7-9	NA	TGTGCCAGCAGCCCCCCCGTCCCCAAACTGTTTTTT	CASSPPVPKLFF
many	TRBJ2-5	TRBV7-9	TRBD1	TGTGCCAGCAGCTGGGCAGGGGGCGCGGAAGAGACCCAGTACTTC	CASSWAGGAEETQYF
NA	TRBJ2-5	TRBV15	NA	TGTGCCACCCGGGAGTATCCCCAAAGATTAGAGACCCAGTACTTC	CATREYPQRLETQYF
NA	TRBJ2-1	TRBV30	NA	TGTGCCTGGAGTACCTTTCACGGCAATGAGCAGTTCTTC	CAWSTFHGNEQFF
NA	TRBJ2-5	TRBV7-6	NA	TGTGCCAGCAGCCAGACACCAGGACAACGAGAGACCCAGTACTTC	CASSQTPGQRETQYF
once	TRBJ2-2	TRBV4-1	TRBD2	TGCGCCAGCAGCCAAGATGGTCCGGCTAGCGGGACCATCGGGGAGCTGTTTTTT	CASSQDGPASGTIGELFF
NA	TRBJ2-6	TRBV7-6	NA	TGTGCCAGCAGCACACTGACACTCTCTGGGGCCAACGTCCTGACTTTC	CASSTLTLSGANVLTF
NA	TRBJ2-1	TRBV5-1	NA	TGCGCCAGCAGCTTGGCCCAGGGGGGCTCTGAGCAGTTCTTC	CASSLAQGGSEQFF
many	TRBJ2-3	TRBV6-5	NA	TGTGCCAGCAGTGTCAGGCCTAGCACAGATACGCAGTATTTT	CASSVRPSTDTQYF
NA	TRBJ1-1	TRBV7-3	TRBD1	TGTGCCAGCAGCTTGAACGCGGGACAGGTACACACTGAAGCTTTCTTT	CASSLNAGQVHTEAFF
NA	TRBJ1-2	TRBV19	TRBD1	TGTGCCAGTAGAACAGGGGGTGATGGCTACACCTTC	CASRTGGDGYTF
few	TRBJ2-2	TRBV7-9	NA	TGTGCCAGCAGGAAAGTAGAGGGCACCGGGGAGCTGTTTTTT	CASRKVEGTGELFF
few	TRBJ1-1	TRBV6-2/TRBV6-3	TRBD1	TGTGCCAGCAGTACCGGACAGGGGGTAGGATTTAACACTGAAGCTTTCTTT	CASSTGQGVGFNTEAFF
few	TRBJ2-5	TRBV5-1	TRBD2	TGCGCCAGCAGCGAGGGAGGGAGCGGGGGTGAGACCCAGTACTTC	CASSEGGSGGETQYF
many	TRBJ2-1	TRBV24-1	NA	TGTGCCACCAGTGATTCAACTGCTGAGCAGTTCTTC	CATSDSTAEQFF
NA	TRBJ1-5	TRBV5-6	TRBD1	TGTGCCAGCAGCTTGGGCAGGGGGCAAAATCAGCCCCGGCATTTT	CASSLGRGQNQPRHF
few	TRBJ1-1	TRBV19	NA	TGTGCCAGTAGTATTTCAGGAGGGTCACCTCACGCTGAAGCTTTCTTT	CASSISGGSPHAEAFF
many	TRBJ2-7	TRBV7-2	TRBD1	TGTGCCAGCAGCCCTTGGACAGGGCCCACCTACGAGCAGTACTTC	CASSPWTGPTYEQYF
few	TRBJ2-1	TRBV19	NA	TGTGCCAGTAGTGCGGACCCCAGGACCTACAATGAGCAGTTCTTC	CASSADPRTYNEQFF
many	TRBJ2-1	TRBV20-1	TRBD1	TGCAGTGTCGCGACGGGACAGGGGTACAATGAGCAGTTCTTC	CSVATGQGYNEQFF
NA	TRBJ2-5	TRBV7-8	NA	TGTGCCAGCAGCCTGGGGGGGGCGGGGGAGATCCAAGAGACCCAGTACTTC	CASSLGGAGEIQETQYF
NA	TRBJ2-2	TRBV24-1	NA	TGTGCCACCAGTGAGCGGGACAGCTACACCGGGGAGCTGTTTTTT	CATSERDSYTGELFF
few	TRBJ1-2	TRBV20-1	NA	TGCAGTGCTAGAGAGGCTGATCAACGACCAAGTAACTATGGCTACACCTTC	CSAREADQRPSNYGYTF
few	TRBJ2-7	TRBV4-3	TRBD2	TGCGCCAGCAGCCAAGATAGGCTAGCGGGAAACTACGAGCAGTACTTC	CASSQDRLAGNYEQYF
many	TRBJ2-5	TRBV10-3	TRBD1	TGTGCCATCAGTGAAGACAGGGGAGAGACCCAGTACTTC	CAISEDRGETQYF
NA	TRBJ2-1	TRBV19	NA	TGTGCCAGTAGTATAACTGGAAACAATGAGCAGTTCTTC	CASSITGNNEQFF